A single sample gave rise to the 2 T cell receptor beta chains below, sequenced in a study of blood T cell repertoires in COVID-19. The table came from immunoSEQ multiplex PCR; TCRdb's copy has only in-frame clones and leaves some out. Here the sample spans approximately 200,000 clones, approximately 81% being singletons. Sequenced: PBMCs or T cells enriched from blood (not recorded which). All receptors derive from a middle-aged man who had recovered from COVID-19.

This clone has more than one count but fewer than ten. The CDR3 protein is CASSPRGSSYEQYF. In nucleotides, the CDR3 is TGTGCCAGCAGCCCTCGAGGCAGCTCCTACGAGCAGTACTTC. The J gene is TRBJ2-7, the V gene TRBV7-2; no clear D. V gave up 5 bases and J gave up 0 bases, with 11 bases separating them. The CDR3 is 14 amino acids. CDR1 and CDR2 (germline): SGHTA, FQGNSA.

The chain links TRBV3-1 (or the pseudogene TRBV3-2) to TRBJ2-7; D is uncertain. Per the germline V gene, CDR1 is LGHDT and CDR2 is YNNKEL (reference sequence). The CDR3 is 15 residues long. V lost 0 bases to trimming and J lost 2 bases, with 11 bases between them. The CDR3 loop reads CASSQDDGFTYEQYF. For the CDR3, the DNA is TGTGCCAGCAGCCAAGATGACGGGTTCACCTACGAGCAGTACTTC.